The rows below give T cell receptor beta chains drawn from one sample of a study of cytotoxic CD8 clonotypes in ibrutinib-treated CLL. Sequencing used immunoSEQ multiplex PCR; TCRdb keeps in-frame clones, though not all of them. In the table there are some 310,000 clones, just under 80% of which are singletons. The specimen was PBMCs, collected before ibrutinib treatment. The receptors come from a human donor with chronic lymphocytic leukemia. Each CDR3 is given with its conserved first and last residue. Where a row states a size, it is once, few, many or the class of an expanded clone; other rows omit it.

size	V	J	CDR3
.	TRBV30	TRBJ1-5	CAWGGGHNQPQHF
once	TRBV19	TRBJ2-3	CASSILATTNTQYF
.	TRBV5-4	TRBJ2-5	CASSPTSGTYQETQYF
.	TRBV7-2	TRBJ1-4	CASSLEWANEKLFF
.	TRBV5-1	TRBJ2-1	CASSSNSGRLGEQFF
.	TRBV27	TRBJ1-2	CASSPHPAGYGYTF
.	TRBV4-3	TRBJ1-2	CASSQGWTGGYTF
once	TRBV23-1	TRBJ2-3	CAIKTSGSTDTQYF
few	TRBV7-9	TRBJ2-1	CASSSTYNEQFF
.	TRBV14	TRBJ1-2	CASSQGPTYNYGYTF
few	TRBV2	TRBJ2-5	CASWAGETQYF
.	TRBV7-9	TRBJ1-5	CASSFGQNSNQPQHF
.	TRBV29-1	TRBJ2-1	CSASGLLDSSLGHEQFF
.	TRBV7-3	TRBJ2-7	CASSQIDRVPYEQYF
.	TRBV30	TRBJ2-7	CAWRKIPSYEQYF
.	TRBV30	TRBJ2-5	CAWRGQPRETQYF
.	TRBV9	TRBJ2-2	CASSELAGGTGGELFF
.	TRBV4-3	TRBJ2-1	CASSQDMDEQFF
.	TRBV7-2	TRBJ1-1	CASSFMGGNTEAFF
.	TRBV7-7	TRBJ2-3	CASSVRQGTTDTQYF
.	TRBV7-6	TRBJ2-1	CASSGYREREAPEQFF
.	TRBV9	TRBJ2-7	CASSFDATNHYEQYF
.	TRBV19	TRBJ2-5	CASSIAASGTTQETQYF
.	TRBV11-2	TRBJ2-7	CASTLSYEQYF
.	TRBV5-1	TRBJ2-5	CASSPPTGQGGQETQYF
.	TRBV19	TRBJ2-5	CASSRGTGVQETQYF
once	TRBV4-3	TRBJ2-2	CASSQTSGSGSAGELFF
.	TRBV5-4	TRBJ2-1	CASRNPGLAGTNEQFF
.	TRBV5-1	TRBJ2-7	CASSKDRGGYEQYF
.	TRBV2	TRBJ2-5	CASSSDSRSETQYF
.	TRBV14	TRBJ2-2	CASSQRQGAYTGELFF
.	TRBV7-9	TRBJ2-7	CASSFGSTEQYF
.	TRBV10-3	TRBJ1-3	CAISEDRDTGNTIYF
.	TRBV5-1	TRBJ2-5	CASSLGGLAGGQETQYF
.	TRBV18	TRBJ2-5	CASSPRDGTSEKTQYF
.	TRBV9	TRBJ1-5	CASSNGQEYQPQHF
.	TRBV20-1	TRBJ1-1	CSARDLPEAFF
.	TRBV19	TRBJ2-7	CASSIQKGYEQYF
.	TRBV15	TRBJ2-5	CATSRARRDQYF
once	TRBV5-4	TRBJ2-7	CASRYGLASYEQYF
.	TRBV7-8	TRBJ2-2	CASSNPPRGELFF
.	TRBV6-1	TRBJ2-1	CAFLVGGSDEQFF
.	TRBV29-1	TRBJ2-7	CSVGGTGYEQYF
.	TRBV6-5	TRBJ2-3	CATGRSGRTDTQYF
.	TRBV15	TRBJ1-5	CATSPHYSDSNQPQHF
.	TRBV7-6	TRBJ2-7	CASSGTSGKLSYEQYF
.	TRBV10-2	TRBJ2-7	CASSERRASGNYEQYF
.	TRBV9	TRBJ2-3	CASSVGGLATTDTQYF
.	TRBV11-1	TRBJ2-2	CASSLGLLAGAANTGELFF
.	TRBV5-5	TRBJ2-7	CASSGGTSGTSYEQYF
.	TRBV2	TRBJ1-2	CASSEAGIYGYTF
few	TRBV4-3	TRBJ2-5	CASSQEKGGWETQYF
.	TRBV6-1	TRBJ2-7	CASSEAWPGLAGEGEQYF
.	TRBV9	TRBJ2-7	CASSARTGIYEQYF
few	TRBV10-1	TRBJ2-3	CASTPSTSATDTQYF
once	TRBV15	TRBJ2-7	CATSRVREVIYEQYF
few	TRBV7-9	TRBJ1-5	CASSGIGAANQPQHF
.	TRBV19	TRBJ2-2	CASSWDRANTGELFF
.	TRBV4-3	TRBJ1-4	CASSQDWAVEKLFF